This TCR beta chain originates from a study of cytomegalovirus exposure and HLA in healthy donors. 60 Vbeta and 13 Jbeta primers were used in PCR. Methods used by the authors: There were some 87 million unique TCR beta chains by a later count, and 10 million to 12 million of them were shared. Sequenced by immunoSEQ multiplex PCR; TCRdb stores in-frame clones only, minus some. The V and J calls and clone size were taken over from that table, and D and trimming were inferred from the DNA. The sample has about 160,000 clones, more than 60% seen once. Whole-study findings and limits: Analyzed later, most CMV-associated TCR beta chains appeared HLA-restricted. The only immune exposure information that was available was CMV serostatus.

These donors counted as nominally healthy when sampled, but unrecorded immune exposures were likely. With regard to this clone: No antigen is known for it.

CDR1 is GTSNPN and CDR2 is SVGIG in the germline V gene (reference sequence). This CDR3 has 14 amino acids. V lost 2 bases, J lost 1 base, and 9 bases lay in between. Sequencing was done on a sample of PBMCs. The rearrangement joins TRBV30 to TRBJ1-5; a weak D match, TRBD1 (5 bases). The receptor was isolated from a man between 40 and 49 years old in good health and CMV-seropositive. The DNA for the CDR3 is TGTGCCTGGAGTATAGGGGAAAGCAATCAGCCCCAGCATTTT. Translated: CAWSIGESNQPQHF.